This entry lists 9 T cell receptor beta chains sequenced from one sample in a study of early T cells in non-severe SARS-CoV-2 infection. TCRdb redid the calling of the 5' RACE reads with MiXCR, one entry per CDR3 protein. The table has under 95,000 distinct CDR3 sequences, approximately 12% seen once. Sequences were obtained from whole blood. These receptors were taken from an adult who was a healthcare worker with PCR-confirmed SARS-CoV-2 infection or an uninfected control (not recorded which).

The chain is built from TRBV7-3 and TRBJ2-2; TRBD2 matches at 8 bases. The germline gives CDR1 SGHTA, CDR2 FQGTGA. Unmatched junction bases numbered 2, after V lost 5 bases and J lost 3 bases. The CDR3 has 14 residues. The CDR3 spells CASSAGGYTGELFF. In DNA form, the CDR3 reads TGTGCCAGCAGCGCGGGAGGCTACACCGGGGAGCTGTTTTTT.

The chain couples TRBV10-3 to TRBJ1-1; tentatively, D is TRBD1 (5 bases). V lost 6 bases and J 5 bases, leaving 19 bases between the germline ends. In germline, CDR1 is ENHRY, CDR2 SYGVKD. The CDR3 sequence is 15 residues long. The CDR3 sequence is CAIRTQEGVSTEAFF. The CDR3, as DNA: TGTGCCATCAGGACCCAGGAAGGGGTTAGTACTGAAGCTTTCTTT.

This clonotype was detected a few times. The CDR3 sequence is CASSHQETQYF. DNA of the CDR3: TGTGCCAGCTCGCACCAAGAGACCCAGTACTTC. J is TRBJ2-5 and V is TRBV18; no definite D call. Per germline, CDR1 KGHSH and CDR2 LQKENI. This CDR3 has 11 amino acids. The V and J ends lost 6 bases and 0 bases respectively, with 2 bases between them.

The chain recombines TRBV28 with TRBJ1-4; 7 nucleotides match TRBD1. The CDR3 loop spans 17 amino acids. The V gene's germline CDR1 is MDHEN and CDR2 SYDVKM. V was clipped by 5 bases and J by 0 bases; unmatched bases: 9. Here the CDR3 reads CASSRLRGPATNEKLFF. The CDR3, as DNA: TGTGCCAGCAGTCGACTGAGGGGGCCCGCAACTAATGAAAAACTGTTTTTT.

The V gene is TRBV29-1, the J gene TRBJ2-3; tentatively, D is TRBD2 (6 bases). From germline, CDR1 is SQVTM and CDR2 ANQGSEA. Trimming pared 6 bases from V and 5 bases from J, leaving 15 bases between. This CDR3 is built from 13 residues. The CDR3 DNA reads TGCAGCGTGCGGGACCCCAGGGTAGATACGCAGTATTTT. This translates into CSVRDPRVDTQYF.

The chain is built from TRBV29-1 and TRBJ1-2, with no clear D. Germline values: CDR1 SQVTM, CDR2 ANQGSEA. This CDR3 region has 13 residues. V lost 4 bases to trimming and J lost 2 bases, with 11 bases between them. The chain's CDR3 is CSVGEGINYGYTF. The CDR3 DNA is TGCAGCGTTGGTGAAGGGATAAACTATGGCTACACCTTC.

The table lists this clonotype with a few counts. The genes are TRBV20-1 and TRBJ2-1, with D unclear. V lost 7 bases and J lost 6, with 7 bases in between. Germline CDR1 and CDR2: DFQATT and SNEGSKA (reference sequence). The CDR3 contains 10 residues. The CDR3 nucleotides are TGCAGTGTTCGAGGCAATGAGCAGTTCTTC. Protein product: CSVRGNEQFF.

The V call is TRBV5-1, the J call TRBJ1-1, with TRBD1 matching over 8 bases. CDR1 and CDR2 from the germline V gene are SGHRS and YFSETQ. Trimming at V came to 4 bases and at J to 3 bases, leaving 8 bases not matched to a gene. The CDR3 has 15 residues. The CDR3 reads CASSPDRVDDTEAFF. DNA of the CDR3: TGCGCCAGCAGCCCGGACAGGGTGGATGACACTGAAGCTTTCTTT.

This clonotype appeared a few times. The V and J genes are TRBV29-1 and TRBJ1-2; D is unclear. Trimming removed 6 bases at V and 3 bases at J, with 14 bases between. Germline-derived CDR1 and CDR2 are SQVTM and ANQGSEA. This CDR3 is 13 amino acids long. Here the CDR3 reads CSVDGEWDYGYTF. The DNA of the CDR3 is TGCAGCGTGGACGGAGAATGGGACTATGGCTACACCTTC.